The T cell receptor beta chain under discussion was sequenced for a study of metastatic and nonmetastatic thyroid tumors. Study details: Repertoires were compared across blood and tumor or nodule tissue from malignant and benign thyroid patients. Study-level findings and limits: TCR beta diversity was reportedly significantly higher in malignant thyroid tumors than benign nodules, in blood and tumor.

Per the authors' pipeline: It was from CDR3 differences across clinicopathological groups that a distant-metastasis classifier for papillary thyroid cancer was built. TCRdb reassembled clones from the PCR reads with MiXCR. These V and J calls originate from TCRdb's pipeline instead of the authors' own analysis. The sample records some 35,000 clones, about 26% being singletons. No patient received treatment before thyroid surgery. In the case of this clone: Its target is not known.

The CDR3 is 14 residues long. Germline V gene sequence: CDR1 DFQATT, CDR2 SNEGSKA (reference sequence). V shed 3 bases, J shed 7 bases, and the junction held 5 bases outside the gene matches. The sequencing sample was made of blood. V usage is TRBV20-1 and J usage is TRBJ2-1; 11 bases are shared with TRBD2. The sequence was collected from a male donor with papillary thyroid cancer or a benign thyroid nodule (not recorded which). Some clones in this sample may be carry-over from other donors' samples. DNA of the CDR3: TGCAGTGCTAGCTCCCCTAGCGGGAGGAATGAGCAGTTCTTC. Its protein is CSASSPSGRNEQFF.